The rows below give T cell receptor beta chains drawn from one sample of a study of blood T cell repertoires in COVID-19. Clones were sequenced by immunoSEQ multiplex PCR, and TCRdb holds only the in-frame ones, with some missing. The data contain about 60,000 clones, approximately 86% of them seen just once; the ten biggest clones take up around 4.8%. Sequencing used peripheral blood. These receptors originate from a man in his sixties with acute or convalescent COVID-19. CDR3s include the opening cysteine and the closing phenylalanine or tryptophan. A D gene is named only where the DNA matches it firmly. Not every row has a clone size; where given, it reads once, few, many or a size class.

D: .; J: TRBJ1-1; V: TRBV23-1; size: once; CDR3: CASSQSHSSNTEAFF; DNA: TGCGCCAGCAGTCAATCGCACAGCTCGAACACTGAAGCTTTCTTT
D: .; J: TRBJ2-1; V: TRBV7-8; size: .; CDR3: CASSQSRVTAYNEQFF; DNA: TGTGCCAGCAGCCAGAGCCGGGTGACAGCCTACAATGAGCAGTTCTTC
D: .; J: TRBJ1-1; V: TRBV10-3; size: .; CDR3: CAISESGLMNTEAFF; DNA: TGTGCCATCAGTGAGTCGGGGCTAATGAACACTGAAGCTTTCTTT
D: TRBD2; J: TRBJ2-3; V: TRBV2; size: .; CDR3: CASRREGGIAQYF; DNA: TGTGCCAGCAGGCGGGAGGGGGGAATAGCACAGTATTTT
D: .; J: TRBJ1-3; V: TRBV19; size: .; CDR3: CASSIQGRRNTIYF; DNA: TGTGCCAGTAGTATACAGGGCCGGCGGAACACCATATATTTT
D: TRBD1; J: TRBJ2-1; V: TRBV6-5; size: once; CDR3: CASSTRTGLNEQFF; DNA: TGTGCCAGCAGTACCCGGACAGGGCTTAATGAGCAGTTCTTC
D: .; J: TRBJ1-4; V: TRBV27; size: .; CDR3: CASSLLGAGDEKLFF; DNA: TGTGCCAGCAGTTTGTTAGGGGCTGGGGATGAAAAACTGTTTTTT
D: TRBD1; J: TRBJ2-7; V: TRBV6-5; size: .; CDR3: CASSYRDRGQYEQYF; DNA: TGTGCCAGCAGTTACCGGGACAGGGGTCAGTACGAGCAGTACTTC
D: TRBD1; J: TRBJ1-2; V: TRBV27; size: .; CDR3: CASSFLGTGSGYTF; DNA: TGTGCCAGCAGTTTCCTCGGGACAGGCTCTGGCTACACCTTC
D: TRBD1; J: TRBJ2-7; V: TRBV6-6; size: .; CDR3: CASSQRQGRYEQYF; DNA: TGTGCCAGCAGCCAACGACAGGGGCGCTACGAGCAGTACTTC
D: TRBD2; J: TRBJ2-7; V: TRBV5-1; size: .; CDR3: CASSSGGTASYEQYF; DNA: TGCGCCAGCAGCTCGGGAGGCACAGCTTCCTACGAGCAGTACTTC
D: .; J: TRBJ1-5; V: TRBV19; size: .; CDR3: CASTPGASGPQHF; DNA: TGTGCCAGTACCCCTGGGGCCTCGGGGCCCCAGCATTTT
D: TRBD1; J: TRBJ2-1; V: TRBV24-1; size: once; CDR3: CATSDLSSGGEQFF; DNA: TGTGCCACCAGTGATCTCAGTTCAGGGGGCGAGCAGTTCTTC
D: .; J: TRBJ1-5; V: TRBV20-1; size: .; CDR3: CSASGWARTGQPQHF; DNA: TGCAGTGCTAGTGGGTGGGCCCGGACTGGCCAGCCCCAGCATTTT
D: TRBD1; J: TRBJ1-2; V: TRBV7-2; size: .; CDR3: CASSRRDSEIYGYTF; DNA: TGTGCCAGCAGCCGCCGGGACAGCGAAATCTATGGCTACACCTTC
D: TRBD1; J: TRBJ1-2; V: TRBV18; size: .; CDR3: CASSPPVLAGGLGYTF; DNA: TGTGCCAGCTCACCACCGGTCCTGGCAGGGGGGCTTGGCTACACCTTC
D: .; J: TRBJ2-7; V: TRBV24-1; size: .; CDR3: CATSDLFRASYEQYF; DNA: TGTGCCACCAGTGATTTGTTCAGGGCCAGCTACGAGCAGTACTTC
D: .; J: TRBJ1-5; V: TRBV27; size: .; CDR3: CASSLSGNQPQHF; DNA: TGTGCCAGCAGTTTATCCGGCAATCAGCCCCAGCATTTT
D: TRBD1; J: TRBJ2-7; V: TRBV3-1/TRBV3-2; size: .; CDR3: CASSQPGQGSEQYF; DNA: TGTGCCAGCAGCCAACCGGGACAGGGAAGCGAGCAGTACTTC
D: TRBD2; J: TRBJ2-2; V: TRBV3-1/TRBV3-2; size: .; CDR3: CASSDLAGGNTGELFF; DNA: TGTGCCAGCAGCGACCTAGCGGGAGGCAACACCGGGGAGCTGTTTTTT
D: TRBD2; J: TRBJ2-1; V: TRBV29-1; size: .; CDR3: CSVEPSSGRAYNEQFF; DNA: TGCAGCGTTGAACCCTCCAGCGGGAGGGCCTACAATGAGCAGTTCTTC
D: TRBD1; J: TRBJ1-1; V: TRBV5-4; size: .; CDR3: CASSPGTGRGQAEAFF; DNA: TGTGCCAGCAGCCCCGGGACAGGGAGAGGGCAAGCTGAAGCTTTCTTT
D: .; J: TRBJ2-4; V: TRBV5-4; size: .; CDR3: CASSTAGTLAKNIQYF; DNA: TGTGCCAGCAGCACTGCCGGGACACTTGCCAAAAACATTCAGTACTTC
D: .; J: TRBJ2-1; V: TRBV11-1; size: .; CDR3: CASSFRGTYNEQFF; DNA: TGTGCCAGCAGCTTCCGGGGGACGTACAATGAGCAGTTCTTC
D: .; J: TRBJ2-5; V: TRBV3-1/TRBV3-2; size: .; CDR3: CASSQETSRETQYF; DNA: TGTGCCAGCAGCCAAGAAACTAGCCGAGAGACCCAGTACTTC
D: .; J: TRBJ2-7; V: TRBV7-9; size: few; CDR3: CGADEQYF; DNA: TGTGGTGCAGATGAGCAGTACTTC
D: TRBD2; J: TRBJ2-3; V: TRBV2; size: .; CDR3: CASSPLGGMDTQYF; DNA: TGTGCCAGCAGTCCCTTGGGGGGGATGGATACGCAGTATTTT
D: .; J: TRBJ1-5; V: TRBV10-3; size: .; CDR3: CAISRGMGQPQHF; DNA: TGTGCCATCAGCCGGGGTATGGGCCAGCCCCAGCATTTT
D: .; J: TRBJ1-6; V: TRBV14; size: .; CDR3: CASSQAVWQGPWGSPLHF; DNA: TGTGCCAGCAGCCAAGCGGTCTGGCAGGGGCCCTGGGGGTCACCCCTCCACTTT
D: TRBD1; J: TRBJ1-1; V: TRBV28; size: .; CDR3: CASSQRQGWTEAFF; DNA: TGTGCCAGCAGCCAACGACAGGGCTGGACTGAAGCTTTCTTT
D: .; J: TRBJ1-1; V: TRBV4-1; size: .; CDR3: CASSQGMRVAVTEAFF; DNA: TGCGCCAGCAGCCAAGGTATGCGGGTGGCGGTCACTGAAGCTTTCTTT
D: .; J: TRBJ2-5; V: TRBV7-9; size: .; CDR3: CASSTGDSVETQYF; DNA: TGTGCCAGCAGCACGGGGGACAGTGTAGAGACCCAGTACTTC
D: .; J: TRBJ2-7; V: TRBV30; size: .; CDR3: CAWSPTRAEQYF; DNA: TGTGCCTGGAGTCCAACCAGGGCCGAGCAGTACTTC
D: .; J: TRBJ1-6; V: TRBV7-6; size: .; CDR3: CASSFKQSNSPLHF; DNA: TGTGCCAGCAGCTTCAAACAGAGTAATTCACCCCTCCACTTT
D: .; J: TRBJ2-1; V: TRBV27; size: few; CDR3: CASAGGPGSYNEQFF; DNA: TGTGCCAGCGCCGGAGGCCCTGGCTCCTACAATGAGCAGTTCTTC
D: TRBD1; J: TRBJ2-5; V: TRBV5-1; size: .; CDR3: CASSPWTGVGETQYF; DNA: TGCGCCAGCAGCCCATGGACAGGGGTGGGGGAGACCCAGTACTTC
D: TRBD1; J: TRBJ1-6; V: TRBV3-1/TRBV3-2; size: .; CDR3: CASSQSSGQGRNSPLHF; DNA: TGTGCCAGCAGCCAATCATCGGGACAGGGGAGAAATTCACCCCTCCACTTT
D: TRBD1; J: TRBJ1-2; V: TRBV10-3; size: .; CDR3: CAISPQGAMGYTF; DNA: TGTGCCATCAGCCCCCAGGGGGCGATGGGCTACACCTTC
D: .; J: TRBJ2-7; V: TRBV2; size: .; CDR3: CASSPDSLYEQYF; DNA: TGTGCCAGCAGTCCAGACAGTCTCTACGAGCAGTACTTC
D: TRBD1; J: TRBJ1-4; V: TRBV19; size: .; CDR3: CASRLTGTGKTNEKLFF; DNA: TGTGCCAGTAGACTGACAGGGACGGGAAAAACTAATGAAAAACTGTTTTTT
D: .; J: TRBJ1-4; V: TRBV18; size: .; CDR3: CASSRVQGSLNEKLFF; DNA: TGTGCCAGCTCACGGGTCCAGGGGAGCCTAAATGAAAAACTGTTTTTT
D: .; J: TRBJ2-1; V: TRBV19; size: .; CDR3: CASSRTAYNEQFF; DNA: TGTGCCAGTAGCAGGACAGCCTACAATGAGCAGTTCTTC
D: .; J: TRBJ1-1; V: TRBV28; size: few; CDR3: CAAPDSRGKSEAFF; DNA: TGTGCCGCACCGGACTCACGGGGGAAAAGTGAAGCTTTCTTT
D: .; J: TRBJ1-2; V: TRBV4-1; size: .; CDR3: CASSPGSYGYTF; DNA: TGCGCCAGCAGCCCCGGTTCGTATGGCTACACCTTC
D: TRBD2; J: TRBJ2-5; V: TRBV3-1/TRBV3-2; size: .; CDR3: CASSQVGSGLAEETQYF; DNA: TGTGCCAGCAGCCAAGTTGGATCGGGACTAGCGGAAGAGACCCAGTACTTC
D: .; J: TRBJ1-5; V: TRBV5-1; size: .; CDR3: CASSLGEGTGQPQHF; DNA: TGCGCCAGCAGCTTGGGAGAGGGCACCGGTCAGCCCCAGCATTTT
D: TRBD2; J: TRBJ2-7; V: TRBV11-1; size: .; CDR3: CASEERGGPSYEQYF; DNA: TGTGCCAGTGAAGAACGGGGAGGGCCCTCCTACGAGCAGTACTTC